What follows are 18 T cell receptor beta chains derived from one specimen sequenced in a study of cytomegalovirus exposure and HLA in healthy donors. Measured with immunoSEQ multiplex PCR; TCRdb has only the in-frame clones, and not every one. The table has almost 200,000 clones, 80% to 90% seen once; the top ten hold around 1.3%. Sequencing used PBMCs. The origin of the receptors is a woman aged 30 to 39 in good health and CMV-seronegative.

This rearrangement joins TRBV9 to TRBJ2-7; the match to TRBD2 covers 9 bases. The germline CDR1 and CDR2 sequences are SGDLS and YYNGEE. Trimming cost V 0 bases and J 0 bases; bases outside gene matches: 4. CDR3 length: 16 residues. The CDR3 nucleotides read TGTGCCAGCAGCGTAGTAAGCGGGGGGCCCTCCTACGAGCAGTACTTC. Its translation is CASSVVSGGPSYEQYF.

V is TRBV4-2 and J is TRBJ2-7; 7 bases map to TRBD2. This CDR3 is built from 16 residues. Germline CDR1 is LGHNA and CDR2 is YNFKEQ. Losses at the gene ends were 4 bases for V and 2 bases for J; bases not matched to a gene: 11. The CDR3 sequence is CASSRDGAGSAYEQYF. The CDR3 DNA reads as TGTGCCAGCAGCCGAGACGGAGCGGGGAGCGCCTACGAGCAGTACTTC.

This clone was observed a handful of times. The CDR3 DNA sequence: TGTGCCAGCAGCTTAGCGCTAGGTATCTATGGCTACACCTTC. Amino acid sequence: CASSLALGIYGYTF. The chain links TRBV7-9 to TRBJ1-2; D is undetermined. The CDR3 length is 14 residues. Trimming removed 0 bases from V and 4 bases from J, with 9 bases in between. CDR1 is SEHNR and CDR2 is FQNEAQ in the germline V gene (reference sequence).

In its sample, this clone was seen a few times. V is TRBV14 and J is TRBJ2-3, with 9 nucleotides matching TRBD2. This CDR3 contains 18 residues. CDR1 SGHDN and CDR2 FVKESK come from the germline V gene. V lost 0 bases and J lost 2; bases outside the gene matches: 9. CDR3 loop: CASSQDWVAGAITDTQYF. CDR3 coding DNA: TGTGCCAGCAGCCAAGATTGGGTAGCGGGGGCGATCACAGATACGCAGTATTTT.

This chain links TRBV10-3 with TRBJ1-2; a weak D match, TRBD1 (5 bases). The ends were cut back, 3 bases at V and 5 bases at J, with 10 bases in the middle. This CDR3 is 13 amino acids long. Germline-derived CDR1 and CDR2 are ENHRY and SYGVKD. The CDR3 here is CAISDPGGYGYTF. The CDR3, as DNA: TGTGCCATCAGTGACCCGGGGGGGTATGGCTACACCTTC.

CDR3: CASSEEGPLAFF. CDR3 sequence (DNA): TGCGCCAGCAGCGAGGAGGGACCCCTCGCTTTCTTT. The genes are TRBV5-1 and TRBJ1-1, with a weak D call TRBD1 (5 bases). This CDR3 contains 12 residues. V lost 4 bases and J 11 bases, leaving 15 bases between the germline ends. Germline V gene data show CDR1 as SGHRS and CDR2 as YFSETQ.

The V gene is TRBV6-5, the J gene TRBJ2-5; D call uncertain. Germline assignment: CDR1 MNHEY and CDR2 SVGAGI. This CDR3 comprises 13 residues. With 8 bases removed from V and 4 bases from J, the gap between germline ends came to 14 bases. This CDR3 reads CASRPGFGETQYF. Here the CDR3 DNA reads TGTGCCAGCCGACCAGGTTTTGGAGAGACCCAGTACTTC.

J is TRBJ1-3 and V is TRBV6-6; D remains ambiguous. Germline V gene lookup returns CDR1 MNHNY and CDR2 SVGAGI (reference sequence). V was shortened by 6 bases and J by 0 bases, with 12 bases between the two germline ends. CDR3 length: 15 residues. The CDR3 region has the DNA TGTGCCAGCAGCCTCCGACGGAGCTCTGGAAACACCATATATTTT. Its protein product is CASSLRRSSGNTIYF.

Points on this clone: The same CDR3 can be traced to other DNA sequences in this sample. The chain combines TRBV2 with TRBJ1-1; 8 nucleotides match TRBD1. This CDR3 is built from 13 residues. CDR1 and CDR2 (germline): SNHLY, FYNNEI. V trimming: 6 bases; J trimming: 4 bases; junction bases outside the gene matches: 4. The DNA for the CDR3 is TGTGCCAGCAGCCAACAGGGGGGCACTGAAGCTTTCTTT. This codes for CASSQQGGTEAFF.

V and J are TRBV6-5 and TRBJ1-2; weak D call: TRBD1 (5 bases). From germline, CDR1 is MNHEY and CDR2 SVGAGI. Trimming took off 0 bases at V and 6 bases at J, with 11 bases between the two ends. There are 14 residues in the CDR3. The CDR3, as DNA: TGTGCCAGCAGTTACTCCTGGGGGGAACATGGCTACACCTTC. It specifies CASSYSWGEHGYTF.

This clone turned up a few times. V gene TRBV15 combines with J gene TRBJ2-7; TRBD2 might be the D (5 bases). Trimming stripped 1 base from V and 2 bases from J, with 9 bases between. This CDR3 region has 14 residues. In germline, CDR1 is LNHNV, CDR2 YYDKDF (reference sequence). The CDR3 DNA reads as TGTGCCACCAGCAGAGTTCTAGCTACCTACGAGCAGTACTTC. It yields the protein CATSRVLATYEQYF.

The CDR3 DNA is TGTGCCAGCAGCGTACGTCGGGGGGCGTTTGAAAAACTGTTTTTT. Translating it yields CASSVRRGAFEKLFF. The V call is TRBV21-1, the J call TRBJ1-4. TRBV21-1 is a pseudogene. This CDR3 comprises 15 residues.

The chain couples TRBV9 to TRBJ1-1, with a tentative D call TRBD1 (5 bases). Germline lookup yields CDR1 SGDLS and CDR2 YYNGEE. With 5 bases removed from V and 2 bases from J, the gap between germline ends came to 13 bases. This CDR3 is 14 amino acids long. The CDR3 spells CASRRQTKNTEAFF. For the CDR3, the DNA is TGTGCCAGCAGACGACAGACGAAAAACACTGAAGCTTTCTTT.

This clone was observed a handful of times. This chain connects TRBV30 to TRBJ2-4, with D unclear. Germline CDR1 is GTSNPN and CDR2 is SVGIG (reference sequence). This CDR3 has 13 amino acids. V shed 2 bases and J shed 0 bases, with 5 bases lying between them. CDR3 nucleotide sequence: TGTGCCTGGAGTCGGGTAGCCAAAAACATTCAGTACTTC. Its translation: CAWSRVAKNIQYF. The entire variable domain, with the rest obtained from reference TRBV30 and TRBJ2-4, is as follows: SQTIHQWPATLVQPVGSPLSLECTVEGTSNPNLYWYRQAAGRGLQLLFYSVGIGQISSEVPQNLSASRPQDRQFILSSKKLLLSDSGFYLCAWSRVAKNIQYFGAGTRLSVL.

The J gene is TRBJ2-5, the V gene TRBV18; 8 nucleotides line up with TRBD1. From germline, CDR1 is KGHSH and CDR2 LQKENI. CDR3 length: 15 amino acids. The J segment lost 5 bases and the V segment lost 4 bases, leaving 9 bases of the junction unmatched. CDR3 protein: CASSLEATGVETQYF. In DNA form, the CDR3 reads TGTGCCAGCTCACTTGAGGCGACAGGGGTCGAGACCCAGTACTTC.

The chain recombines TRBV11-1 with TRBJ1-3; D is uncertain. The CDR3 runs 18 residues. Trimming removed 5 bases from V and 0 bases from J, with 20 bases in between. The germline V gene encodes CDR1 SGHAT and CDR2 FQDESV (reference sequence). CDR3 residues: CASSRILTDYYSGNTIYF. CDR3 in DNA: TGTGCCAGCAGCCGAATACTTACAGACTACTACTCTGGAAACACCATATATTTT.

The rearrangement links TRBV6-1 to TRBJ2-7; TRBD1 matches at 12 bases. J lost 0 bases, V lost 4 bases, and 4 bases had no gene match. Germline-derived CDR1 and CDR2 are MNHNS and SASEGT. The CDR3 sequence is 16 residues long. CDR3 nucleotide sequence: TGTGCCAGCAGTGGGGGACAGGGGGCTCCCTCCTACGAGCAGTACTTC. Translating it yields CASSGGQGAPSYEQYF.

In the case of this clone: This sample also contains other DNA sequences that code for the same CDR3. In nucleotides, the CDR3 is TGTGCCACCAGCAGAGGAGGCGGCACAGATACGCAGTATTTT. Translation: CATSRGGGTDTQYF. The chain uses TRBV15 and TRBJ2-3, with D unresolved. Germline lookup yields CDR1 LNHNV and CDR2 YYDKDF (reference sequence). CDR3 size: 14 residues. V was cut by 1 base and J by 1 base, with 6 bases left in between.